This TCR beta chain was sequenced during a study of T-cell reconstitution after alpha-beta-depleted transplantation in children. Study conclusions and caveats: Surviving recipient cells, namely T cells and thymic progenitors, were the source of high day-60 TCRbeta diversity in some patients. Approximately two months post-transplant, alpha-beta T cells reportedly originated from several hundred expanded graft clones. From newly produced T cells came most of the T-cell counts and diversity one year after transplant.

Using unique molecular identifiers, the investigators prepared the TCRbeta library. TCRdb processed the PCR reads anew with MiXCR; each CDR3 protein has one entry. The table records fewer than 1 million distinct CDR3 sequences, approximately 15% of them present only once. In this sample, this clonotype turned up a few times. Antigen unknown. Germline loops: CDR1 MGHRA, CDR2 YSYEKL. The CDR3 is 18 residues long. The trim removed 8 bases at V and 1 base at J, leaving 15 bases unmatched. The V gene is TRBV4-1, the J gene TRBJ2-1; 9 bases are a match to TRBD2. The specimen was PBMCs, mostly from graft donor cells, collected 360 days after TCRalphabeta/CD19-depleted stem cell transplant. The source is a male patient younger than 18 who had a stem cell transplant for acute lymphoblastic leukemia, so the T cells may come from the graft donor. CDR3 bases: TGCGCCAGCCACCCTCAGGGGCTAGCGGGGAGATCCTACAATGAGCAGTTCTTC. Protein: CASHPQGLAGRSYNEQFF.